The clone carrying this TCR beta chain was observed many times. Hyperthyroidism patients were newly diagnosed, had disease duration under 2 months, and were aged 18 to 65 years. Patients were excluded for uncontrolled infection, other autoimmune disease, pregnancy or lactation. Diagnostic assessment was based on clinical symptoms, serum thyroxine and TRAb, thyroid ultrasound and orbital computed tomography. Regions amplified from RNA transcripts were the TCR beta CDR3 regions. The study used the HTBI primer set for a first-round RT-PCR of the TCR CDR3. TCRdb processed the multiplex PCR reads anew with MiXCR; each CDR3 protein has one entry. The sample contains around 800,000 distinct CDR3 sequences, 38% of which appear only once. This sample is drawn from a study of T cells in Graves' hyperthyroidism and ophthalmopathy. The sequence came from a man younger than 35 with Graves' hyperthyroidism. The sample was blood.

DNA of the CDR3: TGTGCCAGCAGCTTATGGTCGAGCACTGAAGCTTTCTTT. Translation: CASSLWSSTEAFF. This chain uses TRBV7-8 with TRBJ1-1; D unresolved. CDR1 and CDR2 from the germline V gene are SGHVS and FQNEAQ. This CDR3 region has 13 residues. Between the trimmed V and J ends, which lost 2 bases and 4 bases, there was a span of 8 bases.